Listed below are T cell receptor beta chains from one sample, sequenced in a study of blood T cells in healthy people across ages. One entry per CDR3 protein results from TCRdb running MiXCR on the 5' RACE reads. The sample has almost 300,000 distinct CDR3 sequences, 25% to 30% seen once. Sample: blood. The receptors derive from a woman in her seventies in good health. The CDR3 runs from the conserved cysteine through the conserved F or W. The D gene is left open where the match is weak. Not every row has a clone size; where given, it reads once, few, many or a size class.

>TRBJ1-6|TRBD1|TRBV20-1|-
TGCAGTGCTGAACCGGGACAGGCTAATTCACCCCTCCACTTT
CSAEPGQANSPLHF
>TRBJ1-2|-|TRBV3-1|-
TGTGCCAGCAGCCCGACCGAGAACTATGGCTACACCTTC
CASSPTENYGYTF
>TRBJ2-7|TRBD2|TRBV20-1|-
TGCAGTGCTAGAAGCGGGACTAGTTCCTACGAGCAGTACTTC
CSARSGTSSYEQYF
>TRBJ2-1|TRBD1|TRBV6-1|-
TGTGCCAGCAGCCTTACGGGACAGGGGGGACGCGAGCAGTTCTTC
CASSLTGQGGREQFF
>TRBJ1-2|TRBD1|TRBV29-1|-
TGCAGCGCCTCGGACAGGGGGCATGGTGGCTACACCTTC
CSASDRGHGGYTF
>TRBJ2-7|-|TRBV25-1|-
TGTGCCAGCAGTGATACCTTGGCAGTTTCCCCCTACGAGCAGTACTTC
CASSDTLAVSPYEQYF
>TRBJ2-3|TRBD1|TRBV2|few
TGTGCCACCACGGGACAGGGCGCAGATACGCAGTATTTT
CATTGQGADTQYF
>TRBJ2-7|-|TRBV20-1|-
TGCAGTGCTAGAAGGTCCTACGAGCAGTACTTC
CSARRSYEQYF
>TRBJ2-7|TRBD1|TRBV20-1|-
TGCAGTGCTAGAGGTGGCAGGGGGAGCCTCTACGAGCAGTACTTC
CSARGGRGSLYEQYF
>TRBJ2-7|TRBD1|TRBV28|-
TGTGCCAGCAGGCCAACGGACAGGGGGCCCGAGCAGTACTTC
CASRPTDRGPEQYF
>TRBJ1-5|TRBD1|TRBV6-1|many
TGTGCCAGCAGCCGAAAAGTAGCAGGGGGCTCCTTGAGGCAGCCCCAGCATTTT
CASSRKVAGGSLRQPQHF
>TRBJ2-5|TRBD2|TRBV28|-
TGTGCCAGCAGGACTAGCGGGAGAGGGGAGACCCAGTACTTC
CASRTSGRGETQYF
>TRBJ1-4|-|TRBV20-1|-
TGCAGTGCCGGAGGGGCCTCAGGGAATGAAAAACTGTTTTTT
CSAGGASGNEKLFF
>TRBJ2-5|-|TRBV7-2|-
TGTGCCAGCAGCTTAAAACAAGACTCCTACTTC
CASSLKQDSYF
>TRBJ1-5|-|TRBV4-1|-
TGCGCCAGCAGCATACAGCAGGATCAGCCCCAGCATTTT
CASSIQQDQPQHF
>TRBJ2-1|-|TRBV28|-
TGTGCCAGCAGTTTACCACCCTTGAATGAGCAGTTCTTC
CASSLPPLNEQFF
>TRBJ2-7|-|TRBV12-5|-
TGTGCTAGTGGTTTGGGACACTCCTACGAGCAGTACTTC
CASGLGHSYEQYF
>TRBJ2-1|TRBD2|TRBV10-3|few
TGTGCCATGGGGGGAACTAGCGGGGGGAATGAGCAGTTCTTC
CAMGGTSGGNEQFF
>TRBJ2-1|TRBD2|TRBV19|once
TGTGCCAGTAGTATGCTAGGAGCGGGAGCGCAGTTCTTC
CASSMLGAGAQFF
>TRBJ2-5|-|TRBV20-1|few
TGCAGTGCCCAGAAGGCAGGACTCGAAGAGACCCAGTACTTC
CSAQKAGLEETQYF
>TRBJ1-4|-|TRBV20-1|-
TGCAGTGCTAGAGATCTCCCGGGGACAACTAATGAAAAACTGTTTTTT
CSARDLPGTTNEKLFF
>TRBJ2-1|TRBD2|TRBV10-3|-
TGTGCCATCTCTGGGCGGGAGGGCCAAAATGAGCAGTTCTTC
CAISGREGQNEQFF
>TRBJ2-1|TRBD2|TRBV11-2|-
TGTGCCAGCAGCCAGGGACTAGCGGCTGAGCAGTTCTTC
CASSQGLAAEQFF
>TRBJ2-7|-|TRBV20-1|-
TGCAGTGCCCTACAGACAGGCTCCCACGAGCAGTACTTC
CSALQTGSHEQYF
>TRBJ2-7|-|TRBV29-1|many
TGCAGCGTTGTTTTGGGGGCCTACGAGCAGTACTTC
CSVVLGAYEQYF
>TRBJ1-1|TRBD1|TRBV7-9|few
TGTGCCAGCAGCAGACAGGGGACTAACACTGAAGCTTTCTTT
CASSRQGTNTEAFF
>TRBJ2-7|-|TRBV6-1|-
TGTGCCAGCAGTGAGTGGCGTCGAAGGGTTGGTTACGAGCAGTACTTC
CASSEWRRRVGYEQYF
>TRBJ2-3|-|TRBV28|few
TGTGCCAGCGCGGGGAGCACAGATACGCAGTATTTT
CASAGSTDTQYF
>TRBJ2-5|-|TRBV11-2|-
TGTGCCAGCAGCTTACTCCCGGTTGGGGGGAGACGAGAGACCCAGTACTTC
CASSLLPVGGRRETQYF
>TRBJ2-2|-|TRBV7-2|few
TGTGCCAGCAGCTTTATTTCCTGGGACGGGGAGCTGTTTTTT
CASSFISWDGELFF
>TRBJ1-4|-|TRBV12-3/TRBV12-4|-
TGTGCCAGCAGTTTTGGGGGCAGCAAAACAACTAATGAAAAACTGTTTTTT
CASSFGGSKTTNEKLFF
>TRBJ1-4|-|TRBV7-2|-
TGTGCCAGCAGCTTAGACGGGGGGGATAGGGAAAAACTGTTTTTT
CASSLDGGDREKLFF
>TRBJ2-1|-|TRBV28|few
TGTGCCAGCAGTTTTGGGGCCCGACTAGAGCAGTTCTTC
CASSFGARLEQFF
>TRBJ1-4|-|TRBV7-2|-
TGTGCCAGCAGCTTAGTCTTTTCGGGTAATGAAAAACTGTTTTTT
CASSLVFSGNEKLFF
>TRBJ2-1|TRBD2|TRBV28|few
TGTGCCAGCAGTAGACTAGCGGGAGTCACCTACAATGAGCAGTTCTTC
CASSRLAGVTYNEQFF
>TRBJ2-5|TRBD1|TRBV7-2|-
TGTGCCAGCAGCTCGACGGACAGGGGGCCAGAGACCCAGTACTTC
CASSSTDRGPETQYF
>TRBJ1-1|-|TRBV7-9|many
TGTGCCAGCAGCTTTGGAGGGAACACTGAAGCTTTCTTT
CASSFGGNTEAFF
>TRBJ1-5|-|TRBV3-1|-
TGTGCCAGCAGCCAAGGGTCTGATCAGCCCCAGCATTTT
CASSQGSDQPQHF
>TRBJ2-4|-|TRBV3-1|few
TGTGCCAGCAGCCCTAAAGGGACCGCCAAAAACATTCAGTACTTC
CASSPKGTAKNIQYF
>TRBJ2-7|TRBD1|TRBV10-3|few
TGTGCCATCAGTCTGGGACAGACCTCCTACGAGCAGTACTTC
CAISLGQTSYEQYF
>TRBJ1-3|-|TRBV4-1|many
TGCGCCAGCAGCCAAGAAAGGGGTGGCCTCCCCTGGGAGATTAGCTCTGGAAACACCATATATTTT
CASSQERGGLPWEISSGNTIYF
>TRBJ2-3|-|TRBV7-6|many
TGTGCCAGCAGCCCTGACCTGACTGGGGGGAATACGCAGTATTTT
CASSPDLTGGNTQYF
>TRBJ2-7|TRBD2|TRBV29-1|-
TGCAGCGTTGGCCTAGCGGGTAAGCACGAGCAGTACTTC
CSVGLAGKHEQYF
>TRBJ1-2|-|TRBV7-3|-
TGTGCCAGCAGCTCAACAGCCTCCATGCTCACCTTC
CASSSTASMLTF
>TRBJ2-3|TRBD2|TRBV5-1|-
TGCGCCAGCAGTTTCCTAGCGGAAACTAGCACAGATACGCAGTATTTT
CASSFLAETSTDTQYF
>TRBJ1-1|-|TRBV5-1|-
TGCGCCAGCAGAATACTCGGGGGCACTGAAGCTTTCTTT
CASRILGGTEAFF
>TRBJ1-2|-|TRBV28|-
TGTGCCAGCAGTTCGAGAGAGGGTTATGGCTACACCTTC
CASSSREGYGYTF
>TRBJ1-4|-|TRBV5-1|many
TGCGCCAGCAGCTTGGACGGGAACACTAATGAAAAACTGTTTTTT
CASSLDGNTNEKLFF
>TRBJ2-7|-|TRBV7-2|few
TGTGCCAGCAGCTTAGCCCTGGACACATCCTACGAGCAGTACTTC
CASSLALDTSYEQYF
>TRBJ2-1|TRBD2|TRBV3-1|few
TGTGCCAGCAGTCGACGTTCTAGCGGGGGCCTCTACAATGAGCAGTTCTTC
CASSRRSSGGLYNEQFF
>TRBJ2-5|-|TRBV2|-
TGTGCCAGCAAGGTATCAGAGGAGACCCAGTACTTC
CASKVSEETQYF
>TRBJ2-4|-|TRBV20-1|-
TGCAGTGCGCAAATCCTCTCCAAAAACATTCAGTACTTC
CSAQILSKNIQYF
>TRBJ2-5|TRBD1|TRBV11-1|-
TGTGCCAGCAGCCACAGGGGTTTTCAAGAGACCCAGTACTTC
CASSHRGFQETQYF
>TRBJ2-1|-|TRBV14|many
TGTGCCAGCAGCCAGGGGGGCCTCCGACTGGTGGGCAATGAGCAGTTCTTC
CASSQGGLRLVGNEQFF
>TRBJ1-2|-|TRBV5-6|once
TGTGCCAGCAGCTTCAAAGGGGGCTACACCTTC
CASSFKGGYTF
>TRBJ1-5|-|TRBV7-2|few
TGTGCCAGCAGGCTTGCAAGTAGCAATCAGCCCCAGCATTTT
CASRLASSNQPQHF
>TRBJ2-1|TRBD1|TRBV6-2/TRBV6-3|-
TGTGCCAGCAGCTGGACAGGGGGCACCTACAATGAGCAGTTCTTC
CASSWTGGTYNEQFF
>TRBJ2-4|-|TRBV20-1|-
TGCAGTGCCCCCGACGTAAACGGCAAAAACATTCAGTACTTC
CSAPDVNGKNIQYF
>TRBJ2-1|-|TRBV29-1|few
TGCAGCGTTGAAAGGCTGGCTACGTACAATGAGCAGTTCTTC
CSVERLATYNEQFF